The 30 T cell receptor beta chains below were found in one sample sequenced in a study of CD8+CD57+ T cells in acquired aplastic anemia. The template for TCR beta VDJ and CDR3 sequence profiling was genomic DNA. In TCRdb, the reads were re-called with MiXCR into one record per CDR3 protein. The repertoire consists of roughly 160,000 distinct CDR3 sequences, with about two thirds occurring once and the leading ten covering about 50%. Individuals selected for sequencing had exhibited CD8+CD57+ cell expansion on flow cytometry. The sample was sorted CD4+, CD8+, or CD8+CD57+ T cells (not recorded which) from PBMCs. Receptors were obtained from a human donor with aplastic anemia.

The chain couples TRBV19 to TRBJ2-1; 7 nucleotides match TRBD1. The CDR3 has 13 residues. CDR1 and CDR2 from the germline V gene are LNHDA and SQIVND (reference sequence). V dropped 3 bases and J dropped 6; count of bases not matched to a gene: 2. The CDR3 is CASSIRQGNEQFF. Here the CDR3 DNA reads TGTGCCAGTAGTATCCGACAGGGCAATGAGCAGTTCTTC.

This rearrangement joins TRBV7-8 to TRBJ2-7; no firm D call. The V end was cut by 4 bases, the J end by 0 bases, with 10 bases between. The CDR3 is 14 amino acids. Per the germline V gene, CDR1 is SGHVS and CDR2 is FQNEAQ. Here the CDR3 reads CASSSRKVSYEQYF. CDR3 DNA: TGTGCCAGCAGCTCCCGGAAGGTCTCCTACGAGCAGTACTTC.

The chain uses TRBV20-1 and TRBJ2-7; TRBD1 aligns across 7 bases. The CDR3 length is 12 residues. CDR1 is DFQATT and CDR2 is SNEGSKA in the germline V gene (reference sequence). The CDR3 DNA follows: TGCAGCGAATCCCAGACAGGGAACGAGCAGTACTTC. As protein: CSESQTGNEQYF.

CDR3 sequence (DNA): TGTGCCAGCAGCCCCCTAGCCCCCGGCTCTGGAAACACCATATATTTT. Translation: CASSPLAPGSGNTIYF. V and J are TRBV7-9 and TRBJ1-3; no reliable D call. The CDR3 sequence is 16 residues long. V lost 5 bases, J lost 0 bases, and 14 bases lay in between. Germline V gene sequence: CDR1 SEHNR, CDR2 FQNEAQ (reference sequence).

CDR3 DNA sequence: TGCAGTGCTAGAGATCTGGCGGCTCTTAACGAGCAGTACTTC. It is translated as CSARDLAALNEQYF. The chain uses TRBV20-1 and TRBJ2-7; D gene unclear. The length of the CDR3 is 14 residues. V gave up 0 bases and J gave up 5 bases, with 14 bases separating them. Germline V gene sequence: CDR1 DFQATT, CDR2 SNEGSKA (reference sequence).

A note on this clonotype: In this CDR3 the conserved last residue, phenylalanine or tryptophan, is missing, so a read error is likely. The rearrangement uses TRBV10-3 and TRBJ2-1, with TRBD2 identical over 7 bases. Germline lookup yields CDR1 ENHRY and CDR2 SYGVKD. This CDR3 has 17 amino acids. V trimming: 2 bases; J trimming: 4 bases; junction bases outside the gene matches: 11. The CDR3 is CAISEMIAGVRYNEQFL. The CDR3 DNA follows: TGTGCCATCAGTGAGATGATTGCGGGAGTCCGTTACAATGAGCAGTTCCTC.

The chain recombines TRBV29-1 with TRBJ2-7; 9 bases map to TRBD2. Trimming took 2 bases from V and 3 from J; bases not matched to a gene: 8. From germline, CDR1 is SQVTM and CDR2 ANQGSEA. The CDR3 runs to 15 residues. CDR3 sequence reads: CSVELGGRAGYEQYF. For the CDR3, the DNA is TGCAGCGTTGAATTGGGCGGGAGGGCCGGCTACGAGCAGTACTTC.

The chain is built from TRBV20-1 and TRBJ1-1; D is ambiguous. Trimming left V 0 bases short and J 3 bases short, with 14 bases between. The CDR3 length is 15 residues. The germline V gene has CDR1 DFQATT and CDR2 SNEGSKA (reference sequence). The CDR3 region is CSARDLGSGDTEAFF. As DNA, the CDR3 is TGCAGTGCTAGAGATCTGGGTAGCGGGGACACTGAAGCTTTCTTT.

V gene TRBV20-1 combines with J gene TRBJ1-5; TRBD1 agrees at 8 bases. Germline V CDR1 and CDR2: DFQATT, SNEGSKA (reference sequence). CDR3 length: 13 residues. Trimming took 3 bases from V and 6 from J; bases not matched to a gene: 4. CDR3: CSASGQGSQPQHF. DNA of the CDR3: TGCAGTGCTAGCGGACAGGGAAGTCAGCCCCAGCATTTT.

The chain combines TRBV25-1 with TRBJ1-4; D remains ambiguous. The CDR3 runs 15 residues. V lost 1 base, J lost 6 bases, and 12 bases lay in between. Germline V gene lookup returns CDR1 MGHDK and CDR2 SYGVNS. Here the CDR3 reads CASSELEGRDEKLFF. Written as DNA, the CDR3 is TGTGCCAGCAGTGAATTAGAGGGTCGCGATGAAAAACTGTTTTTT.

The CDR3 DNA sequence: TGCGCCAGCAGCTTGCTGGGCTTAAACAATGAGCAGTTCTTC. Amino acid sequence: CASSLLGLNNEQFF. The V and J genes are TRBV5-1 and TRBJ2-1; no clear D. Trimming cost V 1 base and J 5 bases, with 10 bases left between them. Germline V CDR1 and CDR2: SGHRS, YFSETQ. This CDR3 is 14 amino acids long. Full variable domain (missing parts from reference TRBV5-1 and TRBJ2-1): KAGVTQTPRYLIKTRGQQVTLSCSPISGHRSVSWYQQTPGQGLQFLFEYFSETQRNKGNFPGRFSGRQFSNSRSEMNVSTLELGDSALYLCASSLLGLNNEQFFGPGTRLTVL.

V usage is TRBV7-9 and J usage is TRBJ2-7; D perhaps matches TRBD1 (5 bases). The germline CDR1 and CDR2 sequences are SEHNR and FQNEAQ (reference sequence). V lost 1 base and J lost 12, with 13 bases in between. The CDR3 contains 12 residues. The DNA of the CDR3 is TGTGCCAGCAGCTTAGAGCGCAGGGCTGCGTACTTC. Translation: CASSLERRAAYF.

A few counts support this clonotype. The V and J genes are TRBV7-9 and TRBJ1-2; TRBD1 matches 7 bases. Germline V CDR1 and CDR2: SEHNR, FQNEAQ (reference sequence). The V segment lost 3 bases and the J segment 8 bases; nucleotides outside the gene matches: 3. The CDR3 length is 12 residues. CDR3 loop: CASSFGQEGYTF. CDR3 nucleotides: TGTGCCAGCAGCTTTGGACAGGAGGGCTACACCTTC. The full variable domain, in which reference TRBV7-9 and TRBJ1-2 provide the parts outside the CDR3, is DTGVSQNPRHKITKRGQNVTFRCDPISEHNRLYWYRQTLGQGPEFLTYFQNEAQLEKSRLLSDRFSAERPKGSFSTLEIQRTEQGDSAMYLCASSFGQEGYTFGSGTRLTVV.

The CDR3, as DNA: TGTGCCAGCAGCAGACTAACAGGGGGCCAGCAGTACTTC. This encodes CASSRLTGGQQYF. The rearrangement links TRBV7-6 to TRBJ2-7; 9 bases line up with TRBD1. Germline V gives CDR1 SGHVS, CDR2 FNYEAQ. V was clipped by 5 bases and J by 8 bases; unmatched bases: 7. The length of the CDR3 is 13 residues.

As regards this clonotype: One junction end does not reproduce the germline sequence, and a read error may be involved. The V gene is TRBV7-9, the J gene TRBJ1-1, with TRBD1 matching over 7 bases. Germline assignment: CDR1 SEHNR and CDR2 FQNEAQ (reference sequence). The CDR3 is 14 amino acids. CDR3 sequence reads: CASSLLGGATEAFF. The CDR3 bases are TGCGCCAGCAGCCTATTAGGGGGCGCGACTGAAGCTTTCTTT.

The rearrangement links TRBV15 to TRBJ1-1, with D maybe TRBD1 (5 bases). V lost 1 base to trimming and J lost 7 bases, with 19 bases between them. There are 16 residues in the CDR3. Germline values: CDR1 LNHNV, CDR2 YYDKDF (reference sequence). Here the CDR3 DNA reads TGTGCCACCAGCAGAGGATACGGCAGGGAAGAGGGTGAAGCTTTCTTT. Protein sequence: CATSRGYGREEGEAFF.

This clonotype is categorized as medium-sized. DNA of the CDR3: TGTGCCAGCAGTGACTCTGCGGGGGGCCCCACAGATACGCAGTATTTT. It translates to CASSDSAGGPTDTQYF. This rearrangement joins TRBV6-4 to TRBJ2-3; 8 nucleotides line up with TRBD2. V trimming: 0 bases; J trimming: 2 bases; junction bases outside the gene matches: 4. In germline, CDR1 is MRHNA, CDR2 SNTAGT. This CDR3 has 16 residues.

The chain carries TRBV5-4 and TRBJ2-3; 9 bases are shared with TRBD2. Germline CDR1 and CDR2: SGHNT and YYREEE (reference sequence). CDR3 length: 19 amino acids. V lost 0 bases, J lost 4 bases, and 15 bases stayed unmatched. The DNA for the CDR3 is TGTGCCAGCAGCTTGGCCGTCCTCGGCGCGGGGGGGCCCGCAGATACGCAGTATTTT. It encodes CASSLAVLGAGGPADTQYF.

This clonotype was recorded once. The junction departs from the called germline gene at one end, perhaps through a read error. V and J are TRBV10-3 and TRBJ2-7; 9 nucleotides agree with TRBD1. Per the germline V gene, CDR1 is ENHRY and CDR2 is SYGVKD. This CDR3 spans 18 amino acids. CDR3 in amino acids: CASSYSRFTGGRSYEQYF. DNA of the CDR3: TGTGCCAGCAGTTACTCGAGGTTTACAGGGGGCCGTTCCTACGAGCAGTACTTC.

For this clonotype: This may arise from a read error, as a much more abundant clone is one base away. The J gene is TRBJ2-1, the V gene TRBV6-2 or TRBV6-3; D is tentatively TRBD1 or TRBD2 (5 bases each). Trimming took 4 bases from V and 4 from J, leaving 8 bases between them. The CDR3 totals 13 residues. Per germline, CDR1 MNHEY and CDR2 SVGEGT. Here the CDR3 DNA reads TGTGCCAGCAGTTTAGGGGAGTACAATGAGCAGTTCTTC. Its translation is CASSLGEYNEQFF.

This sequence joins TRBV7-9 and TRBJ2-7, with D possibly matching TRBD2 (6 bases). This CDR3 is 15 amino acids long. V was cut by 3 bases and J by 3 bases, with 15 bases left in between. The germline V gene has CDR1 SEHNR and CDR2 FQNEAQ (reference sequence). CDR3 nucleotide sequence: TGTGCCAGCAGCTTTAGACGCGGGGTAGGCTACGAGCAGTACGTC. Translation gives CASSFRRGVGYEQYV.

This clonotype showed up just a few times. This chain joins TRBV6-5 and TRBJ2-7, with a tentative D call TRBD1 (8 bases). Germline assignment: CDR1 MNHEY and CDR2 SVGAGI. V shed 6 bases and J shed 3 bases, with 15 bases lying between them. The CDR3 runs to 14 residues. This chain's CDR3 is CASSPGGGSYEQYF. The CDR3 bases are TGTGCCAGCAGCCCAGGGGGCGGGAGCTACGAGCAGTACTTC.

Concerning this clonotype: The CDR3 ends on some other residue instead of the conserved phenylalanine or tryptophan, so this is likely a read error. The chain uses TRBV6-6 and TRBJ2-1, with TRBD1 matching 9 bases. The CDR3 totals 14 residues. Germline CDR1 is MNHNY and CDR2 is SVGAGI (reference sequence). The junction had 8 bases not matched to a gene; V was cut back by 5 bases and J by 9 bases. DNA of the CDR3: TGTGCCAGCAGTGCGGAAGACAGGGGGGCTGAGCAGTTCCTC. Residues: CASSAEDRGAEQFL.

This chain links TRBV5-1 with TRBJ1-6, with D maybe TRBD1 (5 bases). This CDR3 spans 14 amino acids. Germline CDR1 reads SGHRS; CDR2 reads YFSETQ. V was pared by 2 bases and J by 3 bases, with 6 bases between. CDR3 bases: TGCGCCAGCAGCTTAGGGGACTATAATTCACCCCTCCACTTT. Protein product: CASSLGDYNSPLHF.

This sequence joins TRBV12-3 or TRBV12-4 and TRBJ1-5; D call uncertain. The CDR3 totals 13 residues. Trimming took off 6 bases at V and 4 bases at J, with 10 bases between the two ends. In DNA, the CDR3 is TGTGCCAGCAGCCTTCTAATTAATCAGCCCCAGCATTTT. It is translated as CASSLLINQPQHF.

The V call is TRBV29-1, the J call TRBJ1-1, with TRBD1 matching over 10 bases. The CDR3 has 12 residues. The V segment lost 4 bases and the J segment 7 bases; nucleotides outside the gene matches: 3. Germline assignment: CDR1 SQVTM and CDR2 ANQGSEA. CDR3 nucleotides: TGCAGCGTTGGTTGGACAGGGGGTGAAGCTTTCTTT. As protein: CSVGWTGGEAFF.

This clonotype was counted ten times or more. This chain uses TRBV30 with TRBJ2-2, with D maybe TRBD2 (6 bases). The V end lost 4 bases, the J end lost 3 bases, and 12 bases lay between the germline ends. This CDR3 is 14 amino acids long. CDR1 is GTSNPN and CDR2 is SVGIG in the germline V gene (reference sequence). DNA of the CDR3: TGTGCCTGGAAACGGGGGAGTGACACCGGGGAGCTGTTTTTT. Translation: CAWKRGSDTGELFF.

The rearrangement links TRBV9 to TRBJ2-1; D possibly corresponds to TRBD2 (7 bases). Germline CDR1 and CDR2: SGDLS and YYNGEE. Trimming took 5 bases from V and 0 from J, leaving 12 bases between them. The CDR3 loop spans 15 amino acids. CDR3 bases: TGTGCCAGCAGTGGGGGCGGGAGCTCCTACAATGAGCAGTTCTTC. This sequence encodes CASSGGGSSYNEQFF.

The chain joins TRBV9 to TRBJ2-1; 8 nucleotides line up with TRBD2. This CDR3 comprises 14 residues. The germline V gene encodes CDR1 SGDLS and CDR2 YYNGEE. Trimming at V came to 3 bases and at J to 6 bases, leaving 5 bases not matched to a gene. The CDR3 DNA reads as TGTGCCAGCAGCGGGGAAGGGACTAGCAATGAGCAGTTCTTC. It encodes CASSGEGTSNEQFF. Based on the CDR3 plus reference TRBV9 and TRBJ2-1, the full variable domain is DSGVTQTPKHLITATGQRVTLRCSPRSGDLSVYWYQQSLDQGLQFLIQYYNGEERAKGNILERFSAQQFPDLHSELNLSSLELGDSALYFCASSGEGTSNEQFFGPGTRLTVL.

The rearrangement uses TRBV20-1 and TRBJ1-1; D is unresolved. Trimming stripped 5 bases from V and 11 bases from J, with 15 bases between. The germline V gene encodes CDR1 DFQATT and CDR2 SNEGSKA (reference sequence). This CDR3 contains 11 residues. CDR3 nucleotides: TGCAGTGCTCCCAATATCCCACTGGCTTTCTTT. It encodes CSAPNIPLAFF.